This TCR beta chain was retrieved from a study of technical replicates of blood from a few donors. Sequencing was performed with immunoSEQ multiplex PCR; in TCRdb, only in-frame clones are kept and a portion is missing. The table includes fewer than 100,000 clones, about 94% detected once. This CDR3 contains 14 residues. J was trimmed by 4 bases and V by 9 bases; bases with no gene match: 12. Germline loops: CDR1 LNHDA, CDR2 SQIVND (reference sequence). This TCR was recovered from a human donor in good health. This rearrangement joins TRBV19 to TRBJ2-7; the match to TRBD2 covers 7 bases. Sequencing was done on a sample of T cells isolated from PBMCs. The CDR3 DNA is TGTGCCAGCACGGCGGCTAGCGGCCCGTACGAGCAGTACTTC. Protein product: CASTAASGPYEQYF.